This T cell receptor beta chain was recovered during a study of metastatic and nonmetastatic thyroid tumors. The CDR3 spans 13 residues. Germline CDR1 reads KGHDR; CDR2 reads SFDVKD. With regard to this clone: The germline gene is not matched at one end of the junction; a read error may be the cause.

TCRdb re-processed the PCR reads through MiXCR. This sample has roughly 34,000 clones, with roughly 15% found just once. No patient received treatment before thyroid surgery. The rearrangement links TRBV24-1 to TRBJ1-2; D remains unclear. The material sequenced was blood. The sequence came from a male donor with papillary thyroid cancer or a benign thyroid nodule (not recorded which). Some clones in this sample may be carry-over from other donors' samples. CDR3 DNA sequence: TGTGCCACCATTGATTTGGGGTACTATGGCTACACCTTC. Amino acids: CATIDLGYYGYTF.